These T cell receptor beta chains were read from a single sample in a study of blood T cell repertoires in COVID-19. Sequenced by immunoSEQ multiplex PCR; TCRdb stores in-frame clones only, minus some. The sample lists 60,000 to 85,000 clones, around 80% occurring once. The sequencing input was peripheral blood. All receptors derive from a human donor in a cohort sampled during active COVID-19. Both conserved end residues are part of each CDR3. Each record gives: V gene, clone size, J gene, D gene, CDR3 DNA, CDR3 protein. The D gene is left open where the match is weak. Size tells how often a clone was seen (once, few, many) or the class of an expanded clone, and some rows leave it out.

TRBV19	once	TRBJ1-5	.	TGTGCCAGTAGTATACCGGGCAGGGCGAATCAGCCCCAGCATTTT	CASSIPGRANQPQHF
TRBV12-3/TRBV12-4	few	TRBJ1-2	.	TGTGCCAGCACCTCCGGGGGAAGGAATGGCTACACCTTC	CASTSGGRNGYTF
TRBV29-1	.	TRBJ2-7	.	TGCAGCGCTTCTTCAGGACAGTACGAGCAGTACTTC	CSASSGQYEQYF
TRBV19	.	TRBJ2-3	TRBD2	TGTGCCAGTAGCCTGCCTAGCGGGGGAACAGATACGCAGTATTTT	CASSLPSGGTDTQYF
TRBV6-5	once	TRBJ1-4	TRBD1	TGTGCCAGCAGTTTACAGGGGTGGAATGAAAAACTGTTTTTT	CASSLQGWNEKLFF
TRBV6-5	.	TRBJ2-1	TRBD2	TGTGCCAGCAGTAGGTCCCCGACTAGCGGTGAGCAGTTCTTC	CASSRSPTSGEQFF
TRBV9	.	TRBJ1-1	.	TGTGCCAGCAGCGTGTACGGGGGGAACACTGAAGCTTTCTTT	CASSVYGGNTEAFF
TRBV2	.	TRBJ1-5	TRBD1	TGTGCCAGCAGGCAGGGGGCGCGGAGCAATCAGCCCCAGCATTTT	CASRQGARSNQPQHF
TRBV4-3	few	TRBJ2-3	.	TGCGCCAGCAGCCAAGATCGGACTAGCACAGATACGCAGTATTTT	CASSQDRTSTDTQYF
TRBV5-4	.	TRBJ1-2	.	TGTGCCAGCAGCCCCGGACAGCGCGCCTATGGCTACACCTTC	CASSPGQRAYGYTF
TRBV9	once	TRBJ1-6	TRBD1	TGTGCCAGCAGCGTAACCCCCACCGGACAGGGTGGTTCACCCCTCCACTTT	CASSVTPTGQGGSPLHF
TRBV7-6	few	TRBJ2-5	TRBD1	TGTGCCAGCAGCTTAGTGGGTTCCGGGACAGGGGGCTCAAAGACCCAGTACTTC	CASSLVGSGTGGSKTQYF
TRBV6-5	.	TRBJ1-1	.	TGTGCCAGTATATCTCCCAGGGGCTCCACTGAAGCTTTCTTT	CASISPRGSTEAFF
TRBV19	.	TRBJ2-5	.	TGTGCCAGTAGTATGGGGGCACAGGAGACCCAGTACTTC	CASSMGAQETQYF
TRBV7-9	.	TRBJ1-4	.	TGTGCCAGCAGCTTAGGAGGGACAAGTAATGAAAAACTGTTTTTT	CASSLGGTSNEKLFF
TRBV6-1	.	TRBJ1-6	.	TGTGCCAGCAGTGAAGCCGCCGGGACTGATTCACCCCTCCACTTT	CASSEAAGTDSPLHF
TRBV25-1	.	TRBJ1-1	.	TGTGCCAGTTCCGGGTTCATGAACACTGAAGCTTTCTTT	CASSGFMNTEAFF
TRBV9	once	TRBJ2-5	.	TGTGCCAGCAGCGTATCGGGCGGGGAAGAGACCCAGTACTTC	CASSVSGGEETQYF
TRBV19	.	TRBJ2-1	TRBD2	TGTGCCAGTACAACTAGCGGGATCCGCAATGAGCAGTTCTTC	CASTTSGIRNEQFF
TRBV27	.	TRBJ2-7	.	TGTGCCAGCAGTTCCCGGTACGAGCAGTACTTC	CASSSRYEQYF
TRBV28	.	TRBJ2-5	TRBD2	TGTGCCAGCAGTGGAAGGGAGGGCGGCGCGGGGACCCAGTACTTC	CASSGREGGAGTQYF
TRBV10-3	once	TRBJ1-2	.	TGTGCCATCAGTGAGTCCCTGGGGGCGGCTGGCTACACCTTC	CAISESLGAAGYTF
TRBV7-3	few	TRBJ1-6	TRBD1	TGTGCCAGCAGCTTAGAAGGGACAGGGGATTCACCCCTCCACTTT	CASSLEGTGDSPLHF
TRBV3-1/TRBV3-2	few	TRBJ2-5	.	TGTGCCAGCAGCCAAGTTGGCAGGGCGGCGGAGACCCAGTACTTC	CASSQVGRAAETQYF
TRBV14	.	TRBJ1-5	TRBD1	TGTGCCAGCAGCCAGGCACCGAGAAGGGGGCCCAATCAGCCCCAGCATTTT	CASSQAPRRGPNQPQHF
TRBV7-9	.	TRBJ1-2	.	TGTGCCAGCAGCCAGGGGAATGCTAACTATGGCTACACCTTC	CASSQGNANYGYTF
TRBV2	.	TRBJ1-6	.	TGTGCCAGCAGTACAGACAGTGTTAATTCACCCCTCCACTTT	CASSTDSVNSPLHF
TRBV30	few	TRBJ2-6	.	TGTGCCTGGAGTGTTGTAGTTTCCTCTGGGGCCAACGTCCTGACTTTC	CAWSVVVSSGANVLTF
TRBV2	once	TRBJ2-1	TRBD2	TGTGCCAGGGGGAGTAGCGGGAGAAGTGAGCAGTTCTTC	CARGSSGRSEQFF
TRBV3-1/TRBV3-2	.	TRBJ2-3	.	TGTGCCAGCAGCCAAATGTCGTCTAATACGCAGTATTTT	CASSQMSSNTQYF
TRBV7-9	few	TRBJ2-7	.	TGTGCCAGCAGCTTAGCAACAGCTACCTACGAGCAGTACTTC	CASSLATATYEQYF
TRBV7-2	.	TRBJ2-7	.	TGTGCCAGCAGCTTAGGGGGACAAAGTTCCTACGAGCAGTACTTC	CASSLGGQSSYEQYF
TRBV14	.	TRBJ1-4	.	TGTGCCAGCAGCCTAAGGACTCAGGTTCTTCGCGAAAAACTGTTTTTT	CASSLRTQVLREKLFF
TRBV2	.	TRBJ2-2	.	TGTGCCAGCCGGCCCGCGGGGCTGGGCACCGGGGAGCTGTTTTTT	CASRPAGLGTGELFF
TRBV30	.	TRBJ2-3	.	TGTGCCTGGAGTTCTGGCACAGATACGCAGTATTTT	CAWSSGTDTQYF
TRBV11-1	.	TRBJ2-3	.	TGTGCCAGCAACTTCGGGACTAGCACAGATACGCAGTATTTT	CASNFGTSTDTQYF
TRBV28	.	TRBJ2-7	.	TGTGCCACCCTGAAAGACCCGGGCTACGAGCAGTACTTC	CATLKDPGYEQYF
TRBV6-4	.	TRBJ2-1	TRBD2	TGTGCCAGCAGTAAGCGGGAGGACTCCTACAATGAGCAGTTCTTC	CASSKREDSYNEQFF
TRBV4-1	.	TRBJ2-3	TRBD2	TGCGCCAGCAGCCAGACTAGCGGTCGCACAGATACGCAGTATTTT	CASSQTSGRTDTQYF
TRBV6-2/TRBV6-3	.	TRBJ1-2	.	TGTGCCAGCAGTTATACAGGGAATCGCGGTGGCTACACCTTC	CASSYTGNRGGYTF
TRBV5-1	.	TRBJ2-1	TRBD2	TGCGCCAGCAGCCGGGGACTAGCGGGGGGGATAAGGGCCGATGAGCAGTTCTTC	CASSRGLAGGIRADEQFF
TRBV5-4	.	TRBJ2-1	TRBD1	TGTGCCAGCAGGCGGACCGGGACAGGGGTACAAGGTGAGCAGTTCTTC	CASRRTGTGVQGEQFF
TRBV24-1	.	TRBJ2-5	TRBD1	TGTGCCACCAGGGGGACAGGCCAAGAGACCCAGTACTTC	CATRGTGQETQYF
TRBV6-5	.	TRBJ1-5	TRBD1	TGTGCCAGCAGGACCGGGACAGCGATCAATCAGCCCCAGCATTTT	CASRTGTAINQPQHF
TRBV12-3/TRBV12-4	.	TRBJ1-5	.	TGTGCCAGCACTAAAGACAGTCAGCCCCAGCATTTT	CASTKDSQPQHF
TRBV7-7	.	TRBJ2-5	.	TGTGCTAGCAGCTTGAGTCGACAGAACCAAGAGACCCAGTACTTC	CASSLSRQNQETQYF
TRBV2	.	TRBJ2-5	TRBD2	TGTGCCAGCAGTGAATGGACTAGCTCGGGGACCCAGTACTTC	CASSEWTSSGTQYF
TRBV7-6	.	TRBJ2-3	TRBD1	TGTGCCAGCAGCCCGGACAGGGACGCACCCACAGATACGCAGTATTTT	CASSPDRDAPTDTQYF
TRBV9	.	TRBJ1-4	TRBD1	TGTGCCAGCAGCGTCGGGACAGCCCGTAGTGAAAAACTGTTTTTT	CASSVGTARSEKLFF
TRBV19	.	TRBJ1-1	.	TGTGCCAGTAGTCCACAGCGGGGTGGAGGACCCACTGAAGCTTTCTTT	CASSPQRGGGPTEAFF
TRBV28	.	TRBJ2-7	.	TGTGCCAGCACCGCACTCACCCCGTGGGAGCAGTACTTC	CASTALTPWEQYF
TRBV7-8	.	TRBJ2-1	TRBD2	TGTGCCAGCAGCTCCCTGCGCGCGAGCGGGAAGGTCTCCTACAATGAGCAGTTCTTC	CASSSLRASGKVSYNEQFF
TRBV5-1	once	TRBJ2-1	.	TGCGCCAGCAGCTTGGGACAGGCCTACAATGAGCAGTTCTTC	CASSLGQAYNEQFF
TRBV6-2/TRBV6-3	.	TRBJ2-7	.	TGTGCCAGCACCCCCGGAAGAGGGTGGTCCTACGAGCAGTACTTC	CASTPGRGWSYEQYF
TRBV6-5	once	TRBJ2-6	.	TGTGCCAGCAGGGGGCTCTCTGGGGCCAACGTCCTGACTTTC	CASRGLSGANVLTF
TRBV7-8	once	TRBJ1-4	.	TGTGCCAGCAGCTTAGAGGCCCATGCGGCGGAAAAACTGTTTTTT	CASSLEAHAAEKLFF
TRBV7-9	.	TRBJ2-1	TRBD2	TGTGCCAGCAGCCCCGGGACTAGCGGCTTCCTCTCCCTTCCTGAGCAGTTCTTC	CASSPGTSGFLSLPEQFF
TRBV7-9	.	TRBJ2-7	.	TGTGCCAGCACCCGAGACTACGAGCAGTACTTC	CASTRDYEQYF
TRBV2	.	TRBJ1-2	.	TGTGCCAGCAGTGGAGCGCGGGTAGGCAGGGGCTCCAACTATGGCTACACCTTC	CASSGARVGRGSNYGYTF
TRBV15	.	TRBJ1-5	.	TGTGCCACCGGGGACACAGGCCCCTATCAGCCCCAGCATTTT	CATGDTGPYQPQHF